This TCR beta chain was sequenced in a study of OX40 agonist ivuxolimab in advanced cancers. About the study as a whole: The costimulatory receptor OX40 (CD134) was targeted by ivuxolimab, a fully human IgG2 agonistic monoclonal antibody. Peripheral TCRbeta sequencing aimed to test whether ivuxolimab altered TCR sequence diversity and caused clonal T-cell expansion. In the dose-escalation cohort, 70% to 85% of patients were male, and the mean age was approximately 64 years, with a range of roughly 20 to 80. Intravenous ivuxolimab was administered to patients every 2 weeks at six dose levels: 0.01, 0.1, 0.3, 1.5, 3 and 10 mg/kg. The monotherapy dose-escalation portion (N = 52 patients) of the phase I ivuxolimab trial is reported in the paper. Partial responses occurred in three dose-escalation patients, of whom one had hepatocellular carcinoma and two had cutaneous melanoma. Among the approximately 50 dose-escalation patients, about 20 had hepatocellular carcinoma, roughly 15 melanoma, 9 renal cell carcinoma and 9 head and neck cancer. Prior anti-PD-1, anti-PD-L1 or anti-CTLA-4 therapy was permitted, and approximately 42% of dose-escalation patients had received checkpoint inhibitors. Study-wide conclusions, independent of this receptor: The antigen specificity of the clonally expanded peripheral T cells was not determined. Low levels of normalized T-cell clonal expansion were also shown by some nonresponding patients. Partial responders in the 0.1-3.0 mg/kg groups had among the lowest normalized peripheral clonal expansion, especially among CD8+ T cells. On average, CD8+ T cells showed more expanded clones than CD4+ T cells after ivuxolimab. Clonal expansion of both CD4+ and CD8+ blood T cells was observed from baseline to week 6 at doses 0.1 to 3.0 mg/kg.

The germline V gene encodes CDR1 MNHEY and CDR2 SMNVEV (reference sequence). Counted from cysteine to phenylalanine, this CDR3 has 15 amino acids. Only CDR3 DNA is held: 45 bases, read in frame from base 1. V sheds 0 bases and J sheds 2 bases, leaving 11 bases between their ends. Genomic DNA was isolated from the sorted cells so that the TCRbeta CDR3 region could be sequenced. The immunoSEQ Assay was used for sequencing of TCRbeta CDR3 regions. The table comes from immuneACCESS by way of TCRdb, which keeps in-frame sequences with V and J called. Part of the clones is missing from these tables; in studies checked, under half for an unresolved V gene and the rest for unknown reasons. The sample table holds around 34,000 clones, of which roughly 80% were seen once. Clones ranked in the top ten supply 14% to 15% of the sample. A single count supports this clone. Its antigen is not yet known. Qualities for individual bases were not recorded, and no much larger clone is one base off.

The trial excluded patients who had a history of autoimmune disease or who were on systemic immunosuppression. Peripheral blood for TCR sequencing was drawn from every dose cohort at baseline, at cycle 4 day 1 and at cycle 7 day 1. Samples came from an open-label, multicenter, first-in-human phase I dose-escalation trial of ivuxolimab. Adults with locally advanced or metastatic melanoma, renal cell, hepatocellular, or head and neck squamous cell carcinoma were enrolled in the trial. CD4+ and CD8+ T cells were sorted separately from peripheral blood before TCR sequencing. This receptor was identified in an adult with an advanced solid tumor such as melanoma, head and neck, liver or kidney cancer. Here the chain combines TRBV27 and TRBJ2-7; a tentative D call is TRBD2 (6 bases match). This material consisted of CD4+ or CD8+ T cells sorted from blood, taken in a trial of the OX40 agonist ivuxolimab. The CDR3 has the sequence CASSLSGTLPYEQYF. Read as DNA, the sequence is TGTGCCAGCAGTTTATCCGGGACTCTTCCCTACGAGCAGTACTTC.